This note documents a single T cell receptor beta chain sequence. Its antigen is still unknown. The data originate from a study of T cell repertoires in cytomegalovirus infection. Study-wide background: Public TCR beta signatures indicated both CMV infection and matching HLA type. General study findings and limits: CMV-specific HLA-C-restricted TCR beta clonotypes dominated the ex vivo response. Identification of carriers of CMV plus the relevant HLA was performed using cumulative public TCR beta family frequency.

The V end was cut by 6 bases, the J end by 5 bases, with 13 bases between. CDR1 LNHDA and CDR2 SQIVND come from the germline V gene (reference sequence). The CDR3 has 14 amino acids. TCRdb itself ran the reads through MiXCR, one entry per CDR3 protein. Of 700,000 to 850,000 distinct CDR3 sequences listed, less than 35% are singletons. The receptor was derived from a human donor in good health (CMV status not recorded). Some clones in this sample may be carry-over from other donors' samples. The material sequenced was cultured CD8+ T cells from PBMCs, taken from culture after CMV antigen stimulation. This chain uses TRBV19 with TRBJ2-2, with D tentatively TRBD1 (6 bases). CDR3 sequence: CASRPGTQTGELFF. The CDR3 DNA reads as TGTGCCAGTAGGCCGGGGACACAAACCGGGGAGCTGTTTTTT.